This TCR beta chain came from a study of CXCR3-negative and CXCR3-positive naive CD8 T cells. Study-level results: Compared with CXCR3-negative naive cells, CXCR3-positive naive cells showed more hydrophobic TRB CDR3s.

CDR3 length: 14 residues. Germline values: CDR1 DFQATT, CDR2 SNEGSKA (reference sequence). Each CD8+ T cell subset was flow-sorted in triplicate. Every sort contained 250,000 to 300,000 cells. To note about this clonotype: Its antigen is still unknown.

The TRB cDNA libraries were prepared by 5' RACE with UMI labels. After re-calling the 5' RACE reads, TCRdb lists one entry per CDR3 protein, DNA absent. Its table records about 120,000 distinct CDR3 sequences. This chain uses TRBV20-1 with TRBJ2-1; TCRdb reports TRBD2, a call that lacks DNA to check it against. The sample consisted of naive CXCR3+ CD8+ T cells from blood. Indicated subset: CD45RO-CCR7+CD27+CD95- naive CD8+ T cells expressing CXCR3 (TNR3+). This clonotype was sampled from a human donor in good health. Some clones in this sample may be carry-over from other donors' samples. The CDR3 sequence is CSARDLGRYNEQFF.